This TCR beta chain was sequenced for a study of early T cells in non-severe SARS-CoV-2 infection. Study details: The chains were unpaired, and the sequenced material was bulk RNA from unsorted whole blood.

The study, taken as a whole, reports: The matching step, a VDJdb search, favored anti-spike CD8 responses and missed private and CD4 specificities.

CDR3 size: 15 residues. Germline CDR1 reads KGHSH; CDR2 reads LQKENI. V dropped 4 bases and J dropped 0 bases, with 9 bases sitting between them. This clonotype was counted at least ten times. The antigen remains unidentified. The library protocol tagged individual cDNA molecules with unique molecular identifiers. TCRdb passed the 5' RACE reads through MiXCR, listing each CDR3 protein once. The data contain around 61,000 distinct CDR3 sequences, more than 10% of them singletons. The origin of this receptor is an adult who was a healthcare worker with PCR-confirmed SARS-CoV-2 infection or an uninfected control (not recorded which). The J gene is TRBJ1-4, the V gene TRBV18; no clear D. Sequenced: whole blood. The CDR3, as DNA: TGTGCCAGCTCACGCATCAGTGCAACTAATGAAAAACTGTTTTTT. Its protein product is CASSRISATNEKLFF.